One sample yielded the 18 T cell receptor beta chains listed below, sequenced in a study of T cell repertoires in cytomegalovirus infection. Their antigens are not known. One entry per CDR3 protein, called by TCRdb with MiXCR from the reads. In the table there are 700,000 to 900,000 distinct CDR3 sequences, around 29% of which are singletons. The specimen comprised cultured CD8+ T cells from PBMCs, sampled from culture after CMV antigen stimulation. These receptor sequences come from a human donor in good health (CMV status not recorded). Some clones in this sample may be carry-over from other donors' samples.

This chain connects TRBV4-1 to TRBJ1-5; 9 nucleotides line up with TRBD1. The CDR3 loop spans 15 amino acids. The trim removed 5 bases at V and 1 base at J, leaving 3 bases unmatched. Germline V gives CDR1 MGHRA, CDR2 YSYEKL. CDR3 sequence: CASSWDRVSNQPQHF. Here the CDR3 DNA reads TGCGCCAGCAGCTGGGACAGGGTAAGCAATCAGCCCCAGCATTTT.

This clonotype was seen only a few times. V and J are TRBV20-1 and TRBJ2-1, with 9 bases fitting TRBD1. This CDR3 is built from 16 residues. V gave up 6 bases and J gave up 0 bases; unmatched junction bases: 9. The germline CDR1 and CDR2 sequences are DFQATT and SNEGSKA (reference sequence). CDR3 DNA sequence: TGCAGTGCGAACAGACAGGGGGGAAGCTCCTACAATGAGCAGTTCTTC. Translated, it gives CSANRQGGSSYNEQFF.

This clonotype was detected many times. The chain employs TRBV7-8 and TRBJ2-7, with a tentative D call TRBD2 (6 bases). V was clipped by 1 base and J by 6 bases, with 10 bases between them. Germline CDR1 SGHVS, CDR2 FQNEAQ. This CDR3 region has 13 residues. CDR3 loop: CASSLGAGTEQYF. The CDR3 DNA reads as TGTGCCAGCAGCTTAGGGGCGGGGACCGAGCAGTACTTC. Supplemented by reference TRBV7-8 and TRBJ2-7, the full variable domain reads GAGVSQSPRYKVAKRGQDVALRCDPISGHVSLFWYQQALGQGPEFLTYFQNEAQLDKSGLPSDRFFAERPEGSVSTLKIQRTQQEDSAVYLCASSLGAGTEQYFGPGTRLTVT.

This clonotype has ten or more counts. This chain uses TRBV7-6 with TRBJ2-7; possibly TRBD1 or TRBD2 for D (6 bases each). CDR1 is SGHVS and CDR2 is FNYEAQ in the germline V gene. V was clipped by 5 bases and J by 5 bases, with 16 bases between them. The CDR3 covers 14 residues. Written as DNA, the CDR3 is TGTGCCAGCAGCCCCCTGCCCGGGGGCGACGAGCAGTACTTC. Translation gives CASSPLPGGDEQYF. The full variable domain, with the rest looked up from reference TRBV7-6 and TRBJ2-7, is GAGVSQSPRYKVTKRGQDVALRCDPISGHVSLYWYRQALGQGPEFLTYFNYEAQQDKSGLPNDRFSAERPEGSISTLTIQRTEQRDSAMYRCASSPLPGGDEQYFGPGTRLTVT.

This clonotype was detected only a few times. One end of the junction fails to match germline, which may point to a read error. V is TRBV7-8 and J is TRBJ1-1; no reliable D call. The CDR3 covers 19 residues. CDR1 and CDR2 (germline): SGHVS, FQNEAQ. As DNA, the CDR3 is TGTGCCAGCAGCTTAGTTCCCTTCAAGGCCCGCAGGATGAACGCTGAAGCTTTCTTT. Translation: CASSLVPFKARRMNAEAFF.

The chain uses TRBV12-3 or TRBV12-4 and TRBJ2-5, with 12 bases lining up with TRBD2. The CDR3 consists of 16 residues. With 5 bases clipped from V and 3 bases from J, the junction kept 7 bases outside the gene matches. DNA for the CDR3: TGTGCCAGCAGTGCTCTGACTAGCGGGGGAAAAGAGACCCAGTACTTC. This codes for CASSALTSGGKETQYF.

The J gene is TRBJ2-3, the V gene TRBV29-1; the match to TRBD2 covers 8 bases. This CDR3 is built from 15 residues. V shed 1 base and J 3 bases; nucleotides not matched to a gene: 6. The germline CDR1 and CDR2 sequences are SQVTM and ANQGSEA. This CDR3 reads CSVEGGRGGTDTQYF. For the CDR3, the DNA is TGCAGCGTTGAAGGTGGCCGGGGGGGGACAGATACGCAGTATTTT.

The V call is TRBV6-5, the J call TRBJ2-1, with D uncertain. From germline, CDR1 is MNHEY and CDR2 SVGAGI. CDR3 size: 13 residues. The V end lost 0 bases, the J end lost 5 bases, and 5 bases lay between the germline ends. CDR3 residues: CASSYSLHNEQFF. The CDR3 DNA is TGTGCCAGCAGTTACTCCCTCCACAATGAGCAGTTCTTC.

There are a few counts of this clonotype. The CDR3 is CASSFTGRYSNQPQHF. In DNA form, the CDR3 reads TGTGCCAGCAGTTTCACAGGGAGGTATAGCAATCAGCCCCAGCATTTT. The V and J genes are TRBV12-3 or TRBV12-4 and TRBJ1-5; perhaps TRBD1 as D (6 bases). V dropped 3 bases and J dropped 0 bases, with 12 bases sitting between them. This CDR3 contains 16 residues.

The chain uses TRBV7-9 and TRBJ1-6; no clear D gene. Deletions cut 0 bases from V and 8 bases from J, with 14 bases between. Per germline, CDR1 SEHNR and CDR2 FQNEAQ (reference sequence). This CDR3 is built from 16 residues. CDR3 residues: CASSLARAEGDSPLHF. In nucleotides, the CDR3 is TGTGCCAGCAGCTTAGCGAGGGCCGAGGGAGATTCACCCCTCCACTTT.

The J gene is TRBJ2-7, the V gene TRBV2; D may be TRBD2 (5 bases). The CDR3 runs to 14 residues. The V gene's germline CDR1 is SNHLY and CDR2 FYNNEI. Deletions cut 8 bases from V and 2 bases from J, with 16 bases between. This chain's CDR3 is CASGSFGVPYEQYF. CDR3 nucleotide sequence: TGTGCCAGCGGATCCTTCGGGGTTCCCTACGAGCAGTACTTC.

This rearrangement joins TRBV6-6 to TRBJ1-1; D may be TRBD1 (5 bases). This CDR3 comprises 14 residues. Germline values: CDR1 MNHNY, CDR2 SVGAGI (reference sequence). Between the trimmed V and J ends, which lost 5 bases and 0 bases, there was a span of 10 bases. The chain's CDR3 is CASSQAGMNTEAFF. In DNA, the CDR3 is TGTGCCAGCAGTCAGGCAGGGATGAACACTGAAGCTTTCTTT.

The rearrangement links TRBV27 to TRBJ1-2; D not certain. The CDR3 sequence is 14 residues long. Trimming removed 3 bases from V and 3 bases from J, with 11 bases in between. Germline assignment: CDR1 MNHEY and CDR2 SMNVEV (reference sequence). The CDR3 here is CASSFSRMDYGYTF. CDR3 in DNA: TGTGCCAGCAGTTTCTCTCGGATGGACTATGGCTACACCTTC.

The chain uses TRBV7-2 and TRBJ2-6, with 10 bases aligning to TRBD1. J was trimmed by 4 bases and V by 5 bases; bases with no gene match: 8. The CDR3 extends over 17 amino acids. Germline CDR1 SGHTA, CDR2 FQGNSA. As DNA, the CDR3 is TGTGCCAGCAGCCCGAGGGACAGGGGCTACGGGGCCAACGTCCTGACTTTC. It codes for CASSPRDRGYGANVLTF.

This clonotype was seen more than once but under ten times. The chain is built from TRBV29-1 and TRBJ1-1; weak D call: TRBD1 (6 bases). The CDR3 contains 13 residues. Trimming shortened V by 4 bases and J by 0 bases, and 9 bases separated the two germline ends. Germline values: CDR1 SQVTM, CDR2 ANQGSEA. In nucleotides, the CDR3 is TGCAGCGTTGCGGGGGGCATGAACACTGAAGCTTTCTTT. As protein: CSVAGGMNTEAFF.

This clonotype occurred a few times. The chain combines TRBV27 with TRBJ2-1; 8 nucleotides line up with TRBD1. Germline-derived CDR1 and CDR2 are MNHEY and SMNVEV (reference sequence). The CDR3 extends over 14 amino acids. Losses at the gene ends were 5 bases for V and 6 bases for J; bases not matched to a gene: 6. The chain's CDR3 is CASSVTRGLNEQFF. CDR3 nucleotides: TGTGCCAGCAGTGTTACCAGGGGGCTCAATGAGCAGTTCTTC.

The genes are TRBV28 and TRBJ1-5; unclear D gene. The CDR3 has 14 amino acids. Trimming stripped 7 bases from V and 0 bases from J, with 10 bases between. Germline CDR1 is MDHEN and CDR2 is SYDVKM. CDR3 residues: CASNQGLSNQPQHF. The DNA of the CDR3 is TGTGCCAGCAATCAAGGGCTTAGCAATCAGCCCCAGCATTTT.

The chain links TRBV7-9 to TRBJ2-2, with 9 bases that match TRBD1. V gave up 5 bases and J gave up 5 bases; unmatched junction bases: 6. Looked up from germline, CDR1 is SEHNR and CDR2 is FQNEAQ (reference sequence). The CDR3 runs 15 residues. CDR3 residues: CASSQTGGETGELFF. DNA for the CDR3: TGTGCCAGCAGCCAGACAGGGGGAGAAACCGGGGAGCTGTTTTTT.